Given below is one T cell receptor beta chain in context. This clone showed up just once. Its antigen specificity is not known. Relative to the germline gene, one junction end is altered; a read error may explain this. The library was made by the immunoSEQ multiplex PCR assay. For most patients, genomic DNA was isolated with the Qiagen DNeasy Blood and Tissue Kit and sent frozen to Adaptive Biotechnologies for TCR sequencing. For most patients, genomic DNA was subjected to high-throughput TCR-beta CDR3 sequencing by Adaptive Biotechnologies. In the original analysis: Adaptive's ImmunoSEQ software was the source of the TCR sequencing data for about 17 patients, while a few other patients were processed with MiXCR and VDJtools. To correct CD4 versus CD8 sorting errors, sequences present in both subsets at a frequency ratio below 5:1 were removed. CDR3 nucleotide sequences shared between donor and recipient were removed because the origin of such sequences could not be assigned. At least 2-fold expansion over unstimulated cells and a minimum CFSE-low frequency of 0.002% (template counts) or 0.001% (read counts) were required for clones to be classified as alloreactive. A clone was considered mappable if detected in the sequenced pre-transplant spleen, lymph node, or MLR CFSE-low populations of the donor or recipient. The cumulative frequency of alloreactive clones was calculated as a percentage of all sequences, weighted by copy number. The source is immuneACCESS, and TCRdb retained only in-frame sequences with V and J called. Part of the clones is not carried over; for the studies checked, unresolved V genes explain less than half of this, and the remainder is unexplained. V, J and clone size are those of that table, while D and trimming were read from the DNA. Across this sample there are 90,000 to 120,000 clones, with over 80% seen only once. In total, the top ten clones hold less than 0.85% of the sample.

The time point label of this sample denotes: cells obtained before transplantation from donor or recipient. CD3+CD4+ and CD3+CD8+ populations were FACS-sorted from unstimulated pre-transplant donor and recipient cells taken from spleen or lymph nodes. The data derive from a study of graft-versus-host responses after intestinal transplantation (TCRdb year 2021). Context from the whole study: Multivisceral, liver-intestinal, or isolated intestinal transplants were received by the recipients. After intestinal transplantation, graft-versus-host and host-versus-graft alloreactive T cell clones were followed in the graft, circulation and bone marrow using bulk TCR-beta CDR3 sequencing. To identify alloreactive clones, pre-transplant mixed lymphocyte reaction products were sequenced and then compared with unstimulated pre-transplant donor and recipient T cells. Every recipient was given anti-thymocyte globulin induction, followed by about 3 years of maintenance tacrolimus and steroids. Of the roughly 24 intestinal transplant recipients enrolled in the cohort, one of whom was a retransplant, a few patients without pretransplant specimens were excluded. Donor T cell macrochimerism was defined as a peak of at least 4% donor T cells among recipient peripheral blood mononuclear cells. Rather than going through the commercial service, samples from a few later patients were sequenced in-house on an Illumina MiSeq and processed with MiXCR. Study-level results and caveats: The relatively low number and heterogeneity of intestinal transplant patients limited the conclusions. Early after transplant, declines in HvG clones were associated with peak levels of circulating GvH clones. GvH clones were detected in recipient bone marrow, and some of these GvH clones were observed earlier in ileal mucosa or blood, consistent with an intestinal mucosal origin. Patients with donor T cell macrochimerism had high GvH to HvG T cell clonal ratios in their allografts.

Sequencing used unstimulated CD4+ T cells sorted from spleen or lymph node cells, obtained before transplant. The TCR sequence derives from a human donor who was the organ donor for an intestinal transplant.

The CDR3 reads as follows: CAIGQDRVVF. The DNA reads TGTGCCATCGGGCAGGACAGGGTCGTCTTC. The chain uses TRBV10-3 and TRBJ2-7, with TRBD1 matching 8 junction bases. The CDR3, from cysteine to phenylalanine, totals 10 residues. Here the CDR3 DNA is all that survives: 30 bases in frame from base 1. For CDR1 and CDR2, the germline V gene lists ENHRY and SYGVKD.